The 18 T cell receptor beta chains presented below share a single source sample, sequenced in a study of cytomegalovirus exposure and HLA in healthy donors. The PCR was carried out with 60 Vbeta primers and 13 Jbeta primers. TCRdb's copy holds only in-frame clones and misses some; the assay was immunoSEQ multiplex PCR. The sample lists 150,000 to 200,000 clones, 71% seen once, with approximately 1.6% in the top ten. What was sequenced was PBMCs. Receptor source: a girl aged 10 to 17 in good health and CMV-seronegative.

The chain has TRBV6-4 and TRBJ1-1, with D unresolved. V shed 6 bases and J shed 1 base, with 12 bases lying between them. CDR3 length: 14 residues. Per the germline V gene, CDR1 is MRHNA and CDR2 is SNTAGT. The CDR3 spells CASSPEFGNTEAFF. In DNA form, the CDR3 reads TGTGCCAGCAGCCCCGAGTTTGGGAACACTGAAGCTTTCTTT.

The chain employs TRBV5-1 and TRBJ2-7, with D unclear. V was cut by 5 bases and J by 4 bases, with 10 bases left in between. The germline gives CDR1 SGHRS, CDR2 YFSETQ. CDR3 size: 12 residues. Here the CDR3 reads CASRSTTYEQYF. CDR3 sequence (DNA): TGCGCCAGCAGATCTACCACGTACGAGCAGTACTTC.

The CDR3 bases are TGCGCCAGCAGCTTGTCAGGGTCAGAGACCCAGTACTTC. Translating gives CASSLSGSETQYF. The gene calls are TRBV5-1 and TRBJ2-5; a weak D match, TRBD1 (5 bases). In germline, CDR1 is SGHRS, CDR2 YFSETQ. This CDR3 comprises 13 residues. Trimming shortened V by 1 base and J by 4 bases, and 8 bases separated the two germline ends.

CDR3 in DNA: TGCGCCAGCAGCCAAGAGGGGACAGGGAGAGAACTGTTTTTT. This gives the protein CASSQEGTGRELFF. The V call is TRBV4-1, the J call TRBJ1-4, with 9 bases identical to TRBD1. V shed 0 bases, J shed 12 bases, and the junction held 5 bases outside the gene matches. The CDR3 loop spans 14 amino acids. Looked up from germline, CDR1 is MGHRA and CDR2 is YSYEKL.

This clone was found a few times. The CDR3 reads CASSLEPGVATEAFF. For the CDR3, the DNA is TGTGCCAGCAGCTTAGAACCGGGGGTGGCCACTGAAGCTTTCTTT. The V and J genes are TRBV7-9 and TRBJ1-1, with a tentative D call TRBD1 (5 bases). The CDR3 totals 15 residues. Trimming took off 1 base at V and 4 bases at J, with 13 bases between the two ends. CDR1 is SEHNR and CDR2 is FQNEAQ in the germline V gene (reference sequence).

The chain is built from TRBV5-1 and TRBJ2-7; possibly TRBD2 for D (7 bases). CDR1 is SGHRS, CDR2 YFSETQ, per germline. The V gene lost 4 bases and the J gene lost 7 bases, with 24 bases spanning the gap. The CDR3 has 16 amino acids. The CDR3 region has the DNA TGCGCCAGCAGCCTTTGGGGGGGCGGGGTGGCCGAGGAGCAGTACTTC. Amino acid sequence: CASSLWGGGVAEEQYF.

The chain's CDR3 is CATGTSRYNEQFF. The CDR3 DNA is TGTGCCACAGGGACTAGCCGATACAATGAGCAGTTCTTC. The chain employs TRBV27 and TRBJ2-1; 9 positions match TRBD2. The V gene end was trimmed by 10 bases and the J gene end by 4 bases; junction bases not matched to a gene: 5. Germline CDR1 and CDR2: MNHEY and SMNVEV (reference sequence). The CDR3 loop spans 13 amino acids.

The count of this clone is one. The J gene is TRBJ2-1, the V gene TRBV28; D might be TRBD1 (5 bases). Germline V gene lookup returns CDR1 MDHEN and CDR2 SYDVKM. The CDR3 has 15 amino acids. Between the trimmed V and J ends, which lost 5 bases and 4 bases, there was a span of 15 bases. The CDR3 loop is CASSVTGATYNEQFF. The CDR3 bases are TGTGCCAGCAGTGTAACAGGCGCCACGTACAATGAGCAGTTCTTC.

This chain connects TRBV5-1 to TRBJ2-3; 16 bases agree with TRBD2. The germline V gene has CDR1 SGHRS and CDR2 YFSETQ. The V gene end was trimmed by 7 bases and the J gene end by 4 bases; junction bases not matched to a gene: 12. The CDR3 totals 18 residues. The CDR3 reads CASSTSGTSGGAPDTQYF. The CDR3, as DNA: TGCGCCAGCTCTACCTCCGGGACTAGCGGGGGGGCCCCAGATACGCAGTATTTT.

This clone has a handful of counts. V gene TRBV6-4 combines with J gene TRBJ1-2; D possibly corresponds to TRBD1 (5 bases). The V gene's germline CDR1 is MRHNA and CDR2 SNTAGT. V was clipped by 4 bases and J by 6 bases, with 12 bases between them. This CDR3 contains 13 residues. The CDR3 here is CASSGEGRNGYTF. CDR3 nucleotides: TGTGCCAGCAGTGGGGAGGGGCGGAATGGCTACACCTTC.

The chain uses TRBV4-1 and TRBJ2-2, with TRBD1 as a possible D gene (6 bases). The CDR3 sequence is 17 residues long. V lost 0 bases, J lost 3 bases, and 14 bases lay in between. The germline CDR1 and CDR2 sequences are MGHRA and YSYEKL. The CDR3 protein is CASSQESRGTDTGELFF. The CDR3 nucleotides read TGCGCCAGCAGCCAAGAGTCGAGGGGGACCGACACCGGGGAGCTGTTTTTT.

The V and J genes are TRBV6-6 and TRBJ2-7, with 7 bases lining up with TRBD1. From germline, CDR1 is MNHNY and CDR2 SVGAGI (reference sequence). CDR3 length: 14 residues. The trim removed 6 bases at V and 3 bases at J, leaving 8 bases unmatched. CDR3 DNA sequence: TGTGCCAGCAGCCCGACAGGGACCGTCTACGAGCAGTACTTC. Translated, it gives CASSPTGTVYEQYF.

This clone came up a few times. The chain is built from TRBV10-2 and TRBJ2-7; tentative D call: TRBD1 (6 bases). The V gene lost 10 bases and the J gene lost 2 bases, with 12 bases spanning the gap. This CDR3 region has 12 residues. Germline CDR1 is WSHSY and CDR2 is SAAADI. The CDR3 sequence is CAIRDKAYEQYF. The CDR3 DNA sequence: TGCGCCATACGGGACAAGGCCTACGAGCAGTACTTC.

The chain combines TRBV2 with TRBJ1-4, with TRBD1 matching over 7 bases. Germline loops: CDR1 SNHLY, CDR2 FYNNEI. The CDR3 is 18 residues long. The V gene end was trimmed by 5 bases and the J gene end by 0 bases; junction bases not matched to a gene: 12. CDR3 loop: CASSKPGQMTATNEKLFF. CDR3 coding DNA: TGTGCCAGCAGTAAACCGGGACAGATGACAGCAACTAATGAAAAACTGTTTTTT.

Only one count was recorded for this clone. The chain links TRBV5-1 to TRBJ2-5; tentatively, D is TRBD1 (5 bases). The V end was cut by 5 bases, the J end by 3 bases, with 8 bases between. Germline CDR1 is SGHRS and CDR2 is YFSETQ. The CDR3 length is 12 residues. The CDR3: CASRLTEETQYF. CDR3 bases: TGCGCCAGCAGATTGACAGAAGAGACCCAGTACTTC.

This clone was picked up one time. The chain links TRBV11-1 to TRBJ2-7, with a tentative D call TRBD2 (6 bases). In germline, CDR1 is SGHAT, CDR2 FQDESV (reference sequence). The CDR3 runs to 14 residues. V was shortened by 3 bases and J by 2 bases, with 11 bases between the two germline ends. CDR3 DNA: TGTGCCAGCAGCTTCGGCGGGACTGCCTACGAGCAGTACTTC. This gives the protein CASSFGGTAYEQYF.

This clone was found a few times. This chain joins TRBV7-3 and TRBJ1-2; D remains ambiguous. CDR1 is SGHTA, CDR2 FQGTGA, per germline. The CDR3 consists of 13 residues. V was clipped by 5 bases and J by 5 bases, with 12 bases between them. The DNA for the CDR3 is TGTGCCAGCAGCCCGCAAAGAGATTATGGCTACACCTTC. Its protein product is CASSPQRDYGYTF.

The chain links TRBV11-1 to TRBJ1-2; TRBD1 matches 7 bases. The length of the CDR3 is 16 residues. CDR1 SGHAT and CDR2 FQDESV come from the germline V gene (reference sequence). V gave up 1 base and J gave up 2 bases; unmatched junction bases: 7. Here the CDR3 reads CASSLGRNRGNYGYTF. The CDR3 DNA follows: TGTGCCAGCAGCTTAGGCCGGAACAGGGGCAACTATGGCTACACCTTC.